This T cell receptor (beta chain) derives from a study of T cells after yellow fever vaccination. In TCRdb, the 5' RACE reads were re-called with MiXCR into one record per CDR3 protein. There are some 350,000 distinct CDR3 sequences in the sample; 8.7% occur only once, and roughly 18% lies in the top ten. V shed 3 bases and J shed 1 base, with 10 bases lying between them. CDR3 length equals 15 residues. The germline V gene encodes CDR1 SGHRS and CDR2 YFSETQ. This specimen consisted of PBMCs, obtained on the day of the first yellow fever vaccination. The clonotype originates from a man aged 18 to 30 who received the YFV17D yellow fever vaccine. This chain uses TRBV5-1 with TRBJ1-4; the D is unclear. The CDR3 DNA sequence: TGCGCCAGCAGCTCCGGACGGATAACTAATGAAAAACTGTTTTTT. Translated: CASSSGRITNEKLFF.